This T cell receptor (beta chain) is drawn from a study of blood T cell repertoires in COVID-19. Study at large: Whether acute or convalescent, the COVID-19 samples came from the United States, Italy and Spain. PBMCs, B-cell-depleted T cells, or T cells were the source of the cDNA or gDNA that made up the material.

V dropped 2 bases and J dropped 5 bases, with 12 bases sitting between them. This CDR3 has 14 amino acids. The germline V gene has CDR1 SGHAT and CDR2 FQNNGV. Original processing methods: Amplified reference gene primers provided the basis for estimating nucleated cell counts. Some clones are missing from TCRdb's copy, which holds only in-frame ones; the method was immunoSEQ multiplex PCR. The V and J calls and clone size were taken over from that table, and D and trimming were inferred from the DNA. The table lists some 270,000 clones, approximately 89% of them singletons. The chain recombines TRBV11-2 with TRBJ1-2; maybe TRBD1 (5 bases). The material sequenced was peripheral blood. This clonotype was obtained from a woman aged 55-75 years who had recovered from COVID-19. Here the CDR3 DNA reads TGTGCCAGCAGCTTAAAGGGGTGGCCTTATGGCTACACCTTC. Translated: CASSLKGWPYGYTF.